This T cell receptor beta chain derives from a study of identical twins. This CDR3 contains 16 residues. CDR1 and CDR2 from the germline V gene are MDHEN and SYDVKM. Losses at the gene ends were 4 bases for V and 7 bases for J; bases not matched to a gene: 9. Study results and caveats: Sequences that were beta out-of-frame showed weaker excess twin sharing.

Ten or more counts support this clonotype. The antigen is undetermined. Using its own MiXCR run on the 5' RACE reads, TCRdb lists one record per CDR3 protein. This table holds 200,000 to 250,000 distinct CDR3 sequences, around 6.9% found once. These data are also associated with another study on yellow fever vaccine responses in identical twins.

The V call is TRBV28, the J call TRBJ2-2; 10 bases align to TRBD1. The TCR was taken from a woman aged 18 to 35 in good health. The sample consisted of memory (CD45RO+) T cells sorted from blood. In nucleotides, the CDR3 is TGTGCCAGCAGTTCCCCGGGACAGGGGTATATCGGGGAGCTGTTTTTT. Amino acid sequence: CASSSPGQGYIGELFF.